This T cell receptor beta chain is drawn from a study of regulatory dendritic cells for organ transplantation. Study-wide background: Regulatory dendritic cells came from monocytes given vitamin D3 and IL-10. Study results and caveats: Among resting subsets, memory CD8+ cells contained the most alloreactive clonotypes.

As for this clone: Its target is unknown.

Sorted T cells were CFSE-labeled and cultured four to five days with allogeneic regulatory or mature dendritic cells at 1:10. Using immunoSEQ multiplex PCR, the repertoire was profiled, and TCRdb retains in-frame clones only, with some absent. The sample lists 20,000 to 25,000 clones; around 85% were seen once. V lost 2 bases to trimming and J lost 6 bases, with 9 bases between them. CDR1 is LGHNA and CDR2 is YSLEER in the germline V gene. This CDR3 is 13 amino acids long. The clonotype was recovered from a human donor in good health. Sequencing was carried out using naive CD4+ T cells from blood cultured with regulatory dendritic cells. Subset noted: CD45RA+ naive T cells. This chain joins TRBV4-3 and TRBJ2-3; no reliable D call. The CDR3 DNA follows: TGCGCCAGCAGCCAACTTCGTCCGGATACGCAGTATTTT. It is translated as CASSQLRPDTQYF.